This note documents a single T cell receptor beta chain sequence. Its binding antigen is unknown. No base quality values were provided; no much bigger clone lies one nucleotide off. These data are taken from a study of blood T cell repertoires in COVID-19 (dated by TCRdb to 2018 to 2021). Study-level background: Collaborator samples came from the United States, Italy and Spain and covered acute and convalescent phases of COVID-19. The material from the prospective study consisted of cDNA or gDNA derived from T cells, B-cell-depleted T cells, or PBMCs. Deeply sampled blood TCRbeta repertoires from subjects exposed to, actively infected with, or recovered from COVID-19 were included in the dataset. The repertoires were made available in a free public database intended to serve as a resource for research on the immune response to SARS-CoV-2. Samples were obtained from the ongoing ImmuneRACE study (first 160 participants) and from 1,254 subjects provided by 6 global collaborators. Sample metadata almost always included a de-identified subject ID, COVID-19 status, age in years and sex. Where available, HLA class I and class II types were taken from metadata supplied by the sample provider and were not determined by assay-based typing. General conclusions and limits of the study: The amount of clinical and demographic metadata varied by source and participant and was provided uncurated.

Enrolling through a virtual design, the prospective study's participants ranged in age from roughly 18 to 89 years and lived across about two dozen United States geographic areas. Cohort assignment in the prospective study relied on participant-reported clinical history from a screening survey and a study questionnaire. Mobile phlebotomists in the prospective study collected whole blood, serum and a nasopharyngeal or oropharyngeal swab from every participant. Over a 2-month period, participants in the prospective study had the option of providing additional blood draws and questionnaires. Before DNA extraction, blood samples from the prospective study were shipped at room temperature or frozen. The immunoSEQ Assay, a bias-controlled multiplex PCR, was used to amplify TCRbeta CDR3 regions from genomic DNA. As for the authors' bioinformatics: The number of nucleated cells in each sample was estimated by amplification of reference gene primers within the assay. Sequence reads were collapsed and filtered to measure the absolute abundance of every unique TCRbeta CDR3 rearrangement. For each sample, productive Simpson clonality was calculated as the square root of Simpson's diversity index over productive rearrangements. Imported from immuneACCESS, the table was reduced by TCRdb to in-frame sequences with V and J called. These copies leave out some clones; in studies compared against another copy, an unresolved V gene accounts for under half, and the cause of the remainder is not known. V, J and clone size were drawn from that table, and D and trimming were deduced from the DNA. The sample data list about 250,000 clones, and roughly 90% of these were observed just once. About 2.5% of the sample comes from the top ten.

The germline V and J ends show losses of 3 bases and 5 bases respectively, and no gene match explains 7 bases of the junction. Counted from cysteine to phenylalanine, this CDR3 has 15 amino acids. Just CDR3 DNA is preserved here, 45 bases in frame from base 1. From a lookup of the germline V gene (reference sequence), CDR1 and CDR2 are MNHEY and SMNVEV. The sequencing input was PBMCs or T cells enriched from blood (not recorded which). The TCR was taken from a young woman with acute COVID-19. The sequence links TRBV27 to TRBJ1-1; 9 bases in the middle match TRBD1. At the DNA level, the sequence is TGTGCCAGCAGTTTGTCGGACAGGGGCGGGACTGAAGCTTTCTTT. It codes for CASSLSDRGGTEAFF.